These 12 T cell receptor beta chains came from one sample sequenced in a study of blood T cell repertoires in COVID-19. TCRdb keeps only in-frame clones here, not all; method: immunoSEQ multiplex PCR. The repertoire consists of over 20,000 clones, with about 91% occurring once and the leading ten covering 7% to 9%. The material sequenced was peripheral blood. These receptors originate from a man aged 70 or older with active COVID-19.

The chain combines TRBV2 with TRBJ1-2; D gene ambiguous. The germline V and J ends were trimmed by 7 bases and 0 bases, with 12 bases remaining between them. This CDR3 is 14 amino acids long. The germline V gene has CDR1 SNHLY and CDR2 FYNNEI. CDR3 sequence (DNA): TGTGCCAGCAAACAAGACAACTCTAACTATGGCTACACCTTC. This translates into CASKQDNSNYGYTF.

The genes are TRBV6-5 and TRBJ2-7; 7 bases match TRBD1. There are 14 residues in the CDR3. Germline V gives CDR1 MNHEY, CDR2 SVGAGI. J was trimmed by 5 bases and V by 6 bases; bases with no gene match: 10. CDR3 sequence (DNA): TGTGCCAGCAGCCGACAGGGAGTTCTCAACGAGCAGTACTTC. It yields the protein CASSRQGVLNEQYF.

V usage is TRBV15 and J usage is TRBJ2-7, with 10 bases identical to TRBD1. V lost 1 base to trimming and J lost 3 bases; unmatched junction nucleotides: 0. The germline V gene encodes CDR1 LNHNV and CDR2 YYDKDF (reference sequence). The CDR3 spans 14 residues. The CDR3 nucleotides read TGTGCCACCAGCAGAGGGGACAGGGGCTACGAGCAGTACTTC. Encoded protein: CATSRGDRGYEQYF. Supplemented by reference TRBV15 and TRBJ2-7, the full variable domain reads DAMVIQNPRYQVTQFGKPVTLSCSQTLNHNVMYWYQQKSSQAPKLLFHYYDKDFNNEADTPDNFQSRRPNTSFCFLDIRSPGLGDTAMYLCATSRGDRGYEQYFGPGTRLTVT.

The genes are TRBV5-4 and TRBJ1-1; 11 bases are a match to TRBD1. After removal of 10 bases from V and 2 bases from J, the junction contained 7 bases not matched to a gene. This CDR3 is 14 amino acids long. Looked up from germline, CDR1 is SGHNT and CDR2 is YYREEE (reference sequence). CDR3 DNA: TGTGCCGGGGGACAGGGGGGATCAAACACTGAAGCTTTCTTT. Amino acid sequence: CAGGQGGSNTEAFF.

The chain combines TRBV6-2 or TRBV6-3 with TRBJ2-7, with D possibly TRBD1 on 5 matching bases. V was cut by 5 bases and J by 4 bases, with 12 bases left in between. This CDR3 region has 13 residues. CDR1 and CDR2 from the germline V gene are MNHEY and SVGEGT. The CDR3, as DNA: TGTGCCAGCAGTCGACTCGACAGTTACGAGCAGTACTTC. Its protein is CASSRLDSYEQYF.

The V call is TRBV7-2, the J call TRBJ1-1; maybe TRBD1 (5 bases). Germline V gene sequence: CDR1 SGHTA, CDR2 FQGNSA. Trimming pared 5 bases from V and 4 bases from J, leaving 14 bases between. The CDR3 length is 14 residues. CDR3 sequence: CASSPWGPSTEAFF. For the CDR3, the DNA is TGTGCCAGCAGCCCCTGGGGCCCAAGCACTGAAGCTTTCTTT.

The V call is TRBV19, the J call TRBJ1-1, with TRBD1 matching over 8 bases. The germline V gene encodes CDR1 LNHDA and CDR2 SQIVND (reference sequence). This CDR3 region has 13 residues. After removal of 4 bases from V and 4 bases from J, the junction contained 2 bases not matched to a gene. The CDR3 here is CASSRTGSTEAFF. In DNA, the CDR3 is TGTGCCAGTAGTAGGACAGGGAGCACTGAAGCTTTCTTT.

The chain employs TRBV11-3 and TRBJ2-3; a weak D match, TRBD2 (5 bases). The CDR3 consists of 14 residues. Germline V lookup: CDR1 SGHNT, CDR2 YENEEA. Trimming removed 2 bases at V and 2 bases at J, with 8 bases between. The DNA for the CDR3 is TGTGCCAGCAGCTTACGGGGATTCACAGATACGCAGTATTTT. Translation gives CASSLRGFTDTQYF.

The DNA of the CDR3 is TGTGCCAGCAGTGCCGGGTCTCACAGCACAGATACGCAGTATTTT. It encodes CASSAGSHSTDTQYF. The J gene is TRBJ2-3, the V gene TRBV2; D is uncertain. Trimming removed 4 bases from V and 0 bases from J, with 11 bases in between. CDR3 length: 15 amino acids. Germline V CDR1 and CDR2: SNHLY, FYNNEI. Full variable domain (remainder filled in from reference TRBV2 and TRBJ2-3): EPEVTQTPSHQVTQMGQEVILRCVPISNHLYFYWYRQILGQKVEFLVSFYNNEISEKSEIFDDQFSVERPDGSNFTLKIRSTKLEDSAMYFCASSAGSHSTDTQYFGPGTRLTVL.

V gene TRBV4-3 combines with J gene TRBJ1-3; 7 bases match TRBD1. This CDR3 spans 16 amino acids. The junction had 7 bases not matched to a gene; V was cut back by 1 base and J by 4 bases. Germline-derived CDR1 and CDR2 are LGHNA and YSLEER. The CDR3 DNA is TGCGCCAGCAGCCAAGGGTACAGGGGCACGGGAAACACCATATATTTT. This translates into CASSQGYRGTGNTIYF.

The chain joins TRBV9 to TRBJ2-1; no clear D. V lost 2 bases to trimming and J lost 9 bases, with 9 bases between them. The CDR3 is made up of 12 amino acids. CDR1 and CDR2 (germline): SGDLS, YYNGEE. CDR3 residues: CASSVSTGEQFF. The DNA for the CDR3 is TGTGCCAGCAGCGTTAGCACCGGTGAGCAGTTCTTC.

The chain uses TRBV28 and TRBJ2-4; D remains ambiguous. Trimming took off 4 bases at V and 5 bases at J, with 9 bases between the two ends. This CDR3 spans 13 amino acids. Germline V gene data show CDR1 as MDHEN and CDR2 as SYDVKM. This chain's CDR3 is CASSYGQENIQYF. CDR3 DNA: TGTGCCAGCAGTTATGGGCAGGAAAACATTCAGTACTTC.